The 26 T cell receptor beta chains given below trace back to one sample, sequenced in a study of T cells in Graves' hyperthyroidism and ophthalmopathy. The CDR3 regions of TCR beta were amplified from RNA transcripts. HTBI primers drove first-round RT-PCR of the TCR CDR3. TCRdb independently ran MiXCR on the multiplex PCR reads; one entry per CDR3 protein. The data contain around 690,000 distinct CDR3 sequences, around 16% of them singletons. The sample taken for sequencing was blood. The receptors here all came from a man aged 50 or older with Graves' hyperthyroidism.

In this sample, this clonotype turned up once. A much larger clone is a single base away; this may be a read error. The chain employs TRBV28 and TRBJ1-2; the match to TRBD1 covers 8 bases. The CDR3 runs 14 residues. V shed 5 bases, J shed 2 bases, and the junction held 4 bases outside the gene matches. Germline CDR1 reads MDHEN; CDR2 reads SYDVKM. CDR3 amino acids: CASSDRTGNYGYTF. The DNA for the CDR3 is TGTGCCAGCAGTGACCGGACAGGGAACTATGGCTACACCTTC.

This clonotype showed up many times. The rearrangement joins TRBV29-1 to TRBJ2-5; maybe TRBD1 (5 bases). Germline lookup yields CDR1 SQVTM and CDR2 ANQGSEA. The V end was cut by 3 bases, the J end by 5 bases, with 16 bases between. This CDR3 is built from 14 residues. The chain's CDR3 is CSVEAGSIGETQYF. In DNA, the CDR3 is TGCAGCGTTGAGGCAGGGTCGATAGGGGAGACCCAGTACTTC.

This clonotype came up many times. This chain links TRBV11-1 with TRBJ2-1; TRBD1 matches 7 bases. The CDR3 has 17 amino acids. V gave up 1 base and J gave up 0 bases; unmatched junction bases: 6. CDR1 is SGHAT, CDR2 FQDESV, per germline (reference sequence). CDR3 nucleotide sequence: TGTGCCAGCAGCTTAGGCACAGGGGAGAGCTCCTACAATGAGCAGTTCTTC. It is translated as CASSLGTGESSYNEQFF. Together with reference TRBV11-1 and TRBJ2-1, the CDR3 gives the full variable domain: EAEVAQSPRYKITEKSQAVAFWCDPISGHATLYWYRQILGQGPELLVQFQDESVVDDSQLPKDRFSAERLKGVDSTLKIQPAELGDSAMYLCASSLGTGESSYNEQFFGPGTRLTVL.

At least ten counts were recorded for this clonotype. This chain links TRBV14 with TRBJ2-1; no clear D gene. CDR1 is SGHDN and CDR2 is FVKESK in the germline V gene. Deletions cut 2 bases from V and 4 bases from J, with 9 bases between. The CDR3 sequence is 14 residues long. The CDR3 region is CASSQNSQYNEQFF. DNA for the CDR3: TGTGCCAGCAGCCAAAACAGCCAATACAATGAGCAGTTCTTC. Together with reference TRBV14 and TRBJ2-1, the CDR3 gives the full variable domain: EAGVTQFPSHSVIEKGQTVTLRCDPISGHDNLYWYRRVMGKEIKFLLHFVKESKQDESGMPNNRFLAERTGGTYSTLKVQPAELEDSGVYFCASSQNSQYNEQFFGPGTRLTVL.

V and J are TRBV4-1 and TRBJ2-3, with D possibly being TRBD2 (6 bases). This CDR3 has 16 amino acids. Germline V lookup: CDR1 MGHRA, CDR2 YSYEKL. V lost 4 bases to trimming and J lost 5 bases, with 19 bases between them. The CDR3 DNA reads TGCGCCAGCAGCCCCACAGGAGGGGAATATGGAGATACGCAGTATTTT. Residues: CASSPTGGEYGDTQYF.

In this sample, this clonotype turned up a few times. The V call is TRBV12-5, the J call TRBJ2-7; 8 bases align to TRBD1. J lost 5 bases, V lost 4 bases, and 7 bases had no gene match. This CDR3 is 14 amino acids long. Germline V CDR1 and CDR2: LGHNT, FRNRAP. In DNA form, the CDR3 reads TGTGCTAGTGGTTCGGAGGACAGGGCCCACGAGCAGTACTTC. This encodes CASGSEDRAHEQYF. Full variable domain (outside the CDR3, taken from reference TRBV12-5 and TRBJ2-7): DARVTQTPRHKVTEMGQEVTMRCQPILGHNTVFWYRQTMMQGLELLAYFRNRAPLDDSGMPKDRFSAEMPDATLATLKIQPSEPRDSAVYFCASGSEDRAHEQYFGPGTRLTVT.

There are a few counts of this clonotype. The CDR3 loop reads CASSMTGSVSYEQYF. As DNA, the CDR3 is TGTGCCAGCAGTATGACGGGTAGCGTGTCCTACGAGCAGTACTTC. V gene TRBV28 combines with J gene TRBJ2-7; perhaps TRBD2 as D (5 bases). The CDR3 has 15 residues. The germline V gene has CDR1 MDHEN and CDR2 SYDVKM. V was shortened by 5 bases and J by 1 base, with 15 bases between the two germline ends.

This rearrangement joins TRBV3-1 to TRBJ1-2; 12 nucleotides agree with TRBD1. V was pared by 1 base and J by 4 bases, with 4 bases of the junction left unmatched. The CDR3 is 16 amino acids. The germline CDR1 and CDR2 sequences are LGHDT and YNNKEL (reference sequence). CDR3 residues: CASSQGDRGHGYGYTF. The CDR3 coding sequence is TGTGCCAGCAGCCAAGGGGACAGGGGGCACGGCTATGGCTACACCTTC.

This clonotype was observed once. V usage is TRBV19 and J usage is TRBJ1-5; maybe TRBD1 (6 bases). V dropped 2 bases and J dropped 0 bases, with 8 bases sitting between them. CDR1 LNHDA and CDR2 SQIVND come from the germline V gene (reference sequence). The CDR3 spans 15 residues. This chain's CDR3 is CASSILDSSNQPQHF. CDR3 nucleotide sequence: TGTGCCAGTAGTATATTGGACAGTAGCAATCAGCCCCAGCATTTT.

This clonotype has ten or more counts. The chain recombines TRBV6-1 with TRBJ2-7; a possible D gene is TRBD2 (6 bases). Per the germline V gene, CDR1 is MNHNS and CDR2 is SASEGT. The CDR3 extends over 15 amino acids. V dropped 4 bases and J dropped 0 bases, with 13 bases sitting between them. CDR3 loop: CASSVGGLNSYEQYF. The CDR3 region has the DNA TGTGCCAGCAGTGTGGGGGGACTGAACTCCTACGAGCAGTACTTC.

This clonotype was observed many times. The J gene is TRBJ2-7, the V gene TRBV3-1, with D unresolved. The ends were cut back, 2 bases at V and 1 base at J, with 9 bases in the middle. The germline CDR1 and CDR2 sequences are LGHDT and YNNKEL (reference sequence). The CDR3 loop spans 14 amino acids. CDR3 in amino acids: CASSQRAQSYEQYF. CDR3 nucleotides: TGTGCCAGCAGCCAAAGGGCACAGTCCTACGAGCAGTACTTC.

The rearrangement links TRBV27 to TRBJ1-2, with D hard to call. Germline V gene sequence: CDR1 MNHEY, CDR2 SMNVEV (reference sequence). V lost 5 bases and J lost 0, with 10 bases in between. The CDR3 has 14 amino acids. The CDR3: CASSPQSANYGYTF. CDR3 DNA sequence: TGTGCCAGCAGTCCCCAGTCAGCTAACTATGGCTACACCTTC.

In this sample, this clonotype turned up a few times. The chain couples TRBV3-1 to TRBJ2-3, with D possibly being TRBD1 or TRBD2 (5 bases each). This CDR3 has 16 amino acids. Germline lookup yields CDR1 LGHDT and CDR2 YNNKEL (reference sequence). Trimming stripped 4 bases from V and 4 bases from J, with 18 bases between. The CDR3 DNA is TGTGCCAGCAGCCCCTTCCGGGACCTAGTGGCAGATACGCAGTATTTT. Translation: CASSPFRDLVADTQYF.

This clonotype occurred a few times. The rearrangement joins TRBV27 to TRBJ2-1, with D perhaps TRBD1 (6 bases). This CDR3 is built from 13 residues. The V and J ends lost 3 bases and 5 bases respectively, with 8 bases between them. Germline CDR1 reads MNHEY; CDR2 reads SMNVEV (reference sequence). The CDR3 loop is CASSLDSHNEQFF. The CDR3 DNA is TGTGCCAGCAGTTTGGACAGCCACAATGAGCAGTTCTTC.

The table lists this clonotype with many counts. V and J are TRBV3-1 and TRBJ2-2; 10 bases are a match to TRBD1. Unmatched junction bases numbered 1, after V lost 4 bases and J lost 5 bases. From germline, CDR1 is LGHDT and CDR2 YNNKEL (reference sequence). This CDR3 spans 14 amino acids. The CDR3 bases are TGTGCCAGCAGCCCGGGACAGGGGACCGGGGAGCTGTTTTTT. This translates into CASSPGQGTGELFF.

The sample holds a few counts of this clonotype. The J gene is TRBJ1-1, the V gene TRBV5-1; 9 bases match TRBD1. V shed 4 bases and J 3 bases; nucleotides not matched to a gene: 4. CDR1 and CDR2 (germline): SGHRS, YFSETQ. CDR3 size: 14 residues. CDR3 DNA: TGCGCCAGCAGCATACAGGGGGCGGACACTGAAGCTTTCTTT. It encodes CASSIQGADTEAFF.

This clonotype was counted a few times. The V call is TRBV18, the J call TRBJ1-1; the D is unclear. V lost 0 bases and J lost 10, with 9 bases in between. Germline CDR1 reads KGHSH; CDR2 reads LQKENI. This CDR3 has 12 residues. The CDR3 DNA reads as TGTGCCAGCTCACCACCAGGACTGGTAGCTTTCTTT. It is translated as CASSPPGLVAFF.

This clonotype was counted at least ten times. CDR3 amino acids: CASSLERRPQHF. For the CDR3, the DNA is TGTGCCAGCAGTTTAGAGCGGCGGCCCCAGCATTTT. The V and J genes are TRBV12-3 or TRBV12-4 and TRBJ1-5; D call uncertain. The CDR3 has 12 amino acids. The ends were cut back, 1 base at V and 9 bases at J, with 7 bases in the middle.

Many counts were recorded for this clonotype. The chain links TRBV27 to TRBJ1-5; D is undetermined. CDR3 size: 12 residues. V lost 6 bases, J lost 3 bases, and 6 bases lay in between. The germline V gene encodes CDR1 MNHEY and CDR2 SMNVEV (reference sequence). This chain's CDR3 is CASSRINQPQHF. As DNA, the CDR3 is TGTGCCAGCAGCCGGATCAATCAGCCCCAGCATTTT.

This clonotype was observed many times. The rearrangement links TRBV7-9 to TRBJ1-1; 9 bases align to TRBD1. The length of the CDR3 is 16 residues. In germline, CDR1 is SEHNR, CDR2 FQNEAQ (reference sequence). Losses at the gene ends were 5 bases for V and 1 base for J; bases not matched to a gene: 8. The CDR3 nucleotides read TGTGCCAGCAGCCGACGGGACAGGGAAAGGAACACTGAAGCTTTCTTT. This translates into CASSRRDRERNTEAFF.

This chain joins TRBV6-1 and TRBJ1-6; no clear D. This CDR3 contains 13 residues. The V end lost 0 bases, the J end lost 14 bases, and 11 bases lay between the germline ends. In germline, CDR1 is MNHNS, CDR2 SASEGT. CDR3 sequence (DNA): TGTGCCAGCAGTGAAGCGCGAGGCCAAGCCCTCCACTTT. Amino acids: CASSEARGQALHF.

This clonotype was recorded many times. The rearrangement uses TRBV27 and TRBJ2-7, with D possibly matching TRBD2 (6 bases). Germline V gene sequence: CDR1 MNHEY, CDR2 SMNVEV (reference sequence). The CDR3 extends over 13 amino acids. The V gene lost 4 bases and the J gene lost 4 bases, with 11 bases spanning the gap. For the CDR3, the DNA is TGTGCCAGCAGTTGGAGGGACGGATACGAGCAGTACTTC. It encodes CASSWRDGYEQYF.

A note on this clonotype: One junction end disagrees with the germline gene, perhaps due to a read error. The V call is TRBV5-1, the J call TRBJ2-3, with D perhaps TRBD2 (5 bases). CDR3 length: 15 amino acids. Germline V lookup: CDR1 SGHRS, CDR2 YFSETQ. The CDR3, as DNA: TGCGCCAGCAGCTGGGGATTATCTAGCACAGATACCCAGTGTTTT. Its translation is CASSWGLSSTDTQCF.

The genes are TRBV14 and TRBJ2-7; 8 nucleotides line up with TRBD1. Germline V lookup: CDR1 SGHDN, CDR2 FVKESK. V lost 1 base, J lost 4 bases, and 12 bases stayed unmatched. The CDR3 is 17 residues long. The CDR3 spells CASSQAGQGGWVYEQYF. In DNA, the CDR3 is TGTGCCAGCAGCCAAGCCGGACAGGGAGGCTGGGTATACGAGCAGTACTTC.

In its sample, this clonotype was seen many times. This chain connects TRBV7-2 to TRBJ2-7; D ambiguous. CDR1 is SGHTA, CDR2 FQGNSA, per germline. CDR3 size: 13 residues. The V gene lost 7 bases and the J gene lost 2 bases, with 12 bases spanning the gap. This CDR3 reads CASKPDWAYEQYF. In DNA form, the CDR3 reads TGTGCCAGCAAGCCCGACTGGGCCTACGAGCAGTACTTC.

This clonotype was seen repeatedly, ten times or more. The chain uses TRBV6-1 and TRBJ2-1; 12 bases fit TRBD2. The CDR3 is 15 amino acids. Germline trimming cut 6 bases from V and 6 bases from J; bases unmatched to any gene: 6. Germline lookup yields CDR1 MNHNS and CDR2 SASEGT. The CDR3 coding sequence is TGTGCCAGCAGGAAACTAGCGGGAGGTGTCAATGAGCAGTTCTTC. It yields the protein CASRKLAGGVNEQFF.